Listed below are T cell receptor beta chains from one sample, sequenced in a study of OX40 agonist ivuxolimab in advanced cancers. TCRdb's copy holds only in-frame clones and misses some; the assay was immunoSEQ multiplex PCR. Here the sample spans 50,000 or so clones, about 88% being singletons. Material: CD4+ or CD8+ T cells sorted from blood, obtained in a trial of the OX40 agonist ivuxolimab. Receptors originate from an adult with an advanced solid tumor such as melanoma, head and neck, liver or kidney cancer. Each CDR3 is given with its conserved first and last residue. A D gene is named only where the DNA matches it firmly. Rows may omit the clone size; those that give it use once, few, many or a size class.

TRBV27	TRBD1	TRBJ1-5	-	TGTGCCAGCAGACAGACAGGGGGTCAGCCCCAGCATTTT	CASRQTGGQPQHF
TRBV2	-	TRBJ2-4	-	TGTGCCAGCAGTGAAGCGGGGAAGAAAAACATTCAGTACTTC	CASSEAGKKNIQYF
TRBV7-9	-	TRBJ2-7	-	TGTGCCAGCAGCTTCTCCCCCCACGAGCAGTACTTC	CASSFSPHEQYF
TRBV5-4	-	TRBJ2-4	-	TGTGCCAGCAGCCGACAGCTAGCCAAAAACATTCAGTACTTC	CASSRQLAKNIQYF
TRBV2	-	TRBJ2-7	-	TGTGCCAGCAAGCGGGACAGCCCCTCCGAGCAGTACTTC	CASKRDSPSEQYF
TRBV28	-	TRBJ2-7	-	TGTGCCAGCAGTTTCTGGGGCGTGGGGGCCTACGAGCAGTACTTC	CASSFWGVGAYEQYF
TRBV5-4	TRBD1	TRBJ2-5	-	TGTGCCAGCAGCTTGGCCTCAGGGGGTGAGACCCAGTACTTC	CASSLASGGETQYF
TRBV28	-	TRBJ2-1	once	TGTGCCATCAAAGAGGCCTACAATGAGCAGTTCTTC	CAIKEAYNEQFF
TRBV13	-	TRBJ1-3	-	TGTGCCAGCAGCTCCCAGGGAAACACCATATATTTT	CASSSQGNTIYF
TRBV5-6	-	TRBJ2-5	-	TGTGCCAGCAGCTTGTTTTCGACAGTCCGGGCAGGGACCCAGTACTTC	CASSLFSTVRAGTQYF
TRBV12-5	TRBD2	TRBJ2-1	-	TGTGCTAGTGGTTTGGTACTCGCCGCTAGCGGGAACAATGAGCAGTTCTTC	CASGLVLAASGNNEQFF
TRBV4-1	-	TRBJ1-5	few	TGCGCCAGCAGCCAAGGGGGAGGAGGCAATCAGCCCCAGCATTTT	CASSQGGGGNQPQHF
TRBV18	-	TRBJ2-2	-	TGTGCCAGCTCCCTCGCTTTCGGCGGGGCTAACACCGGGGAGCTGTTTTTT	CASSLAFGGANTGELFF
TRBV29-1	-	TRBJ1-1	-	TGCAGCGTTGAAGGGTCCGTCACTGAAGCTTTCTTT	CSVEGSVTEAFF
TRBV27	-	TRBJ2-2	-	TGTGCCACACCCCACCGACAGGACTTCCCGAACACCGGGGAGCTGTTTTTT	CATPHRQDFPNTGELFF
TRBV6-6	-	TRBJ1-5	-	TGTGCCAGCAGTTACAGGTCGAATCAGCCCCAGCATTTT	CASSYRSNQPQHF
TRBV9	TRBD1	TRBJ2-1	once	TGTGCCAGCAATTTAGAGGGACAGTACAATGAGCAGTTCTTC	CASNLEGQYNEQFF
TRBV29-1	-	TRBJ2-1	-	TGCAGCGTTGAGAGGTTACGGTCTGGCAGGGGCAACGGTGAGCAGTTCTTC	CSVERLRSGRGNGEQFF
TRBV7-9	-	TRBJ1-2	few	TGTGCCAGCAGCTTAGCGGAGGGAGGCTACACCTTC	CASSLAEGGYTF
TRBV7-9	-	TRBJ2-5	few	TGTGCCAGCAGCTTTGGAGAGACCCAGTACTTC	CASSFGETQYF
TRBV7-8	-	TRBJ1-5	medium-sized	TGTGCCAGCAGCTTAGGGTGGAGGGGCCCAGGGCAGCCCCAGCATTTT	CASSLGWRGPGQPQHF
TRBV21-1	-	TRBJ1-5	few	TGTGCCAGCAGCAAAGTTGAGGGTGACAATCAGCCCCAGCATTTT	CASSKVEGDNQPQHF
TRBV11-3	TRBD2	TRBJ2-5	-	TGTGCCAGCACCCACCCCGGAGCGGGAGTGGAGACCCAGTACTTC	CASTHPGAGVETQYF
TRBV9	TRBD2	TRBJ2-1	-	TGTGCCAGCACCCAAGGGACTAGCGGGAGGGTCACCTACAATGAGCAGTTCTTC	CASTQGTSGRVTYNEQFF
TRBV9	-	TRBJ1-2	-	TGTGCCAGCAGCGGAATCCGGGACGCCTATGGCTACACCTTC	CASSGIRDAYGYTF
TRBV7-9	-	TRBJ1-1	-	TGTGCCAGCAGCTTAGGGGCAGGGTGGGCTGAAGCTTTCTTT	CASSLGAGWAEAFF
TRBV28	-	TRBJ2-7	-	TGTGCCAGCAGTTTAGGGGGGTTGGGCTCCTACGAGCAGTACTTC	CASSLGGLGSYEQYF
TRBV6-1	-	TRBJ1-2	-	TGTGCCAGCACTGACACCTACGGTGGCTACACCTTC	CASTDTYGGYTF
TRBV11-2	-	TRBJ2-5	once	TGTGCCAGCAGCCCGAAGGAGACCCAGTACTTC	CASSPKETQYF
TRBV10-2	-	TRBJ1-5	-	TGCGCCAGCAGTGACTTCGCCGCGGGTCAGCCCCAGCATTTT	CASSDFAAGQPQHF
TRBV15	TRBD2	TRBJ2-5	-	TGTGCCACCAGCAGTGATTCCGGGACTAGCTATCAAGAGACCCAGTACTTC	CATSSDSGTSYQETQYF
TRBV6-6	TRBD1	TRBJ2-7	-	TGTGCCAGCAGTCGAACAGGGGGCACAGCCTACGAGCAGTACTTC	CASSRTGGTAYEQYF
TRBV27	-	TRBJ1-1	few	TGTGCCAGCAGCCAGGACAGCAACACTGAAGCTTTCTTT	CASSQDSNTEAFF
TRBV4-1	-	TRBJ2-1	-	TGCGCCAGCAGCCAAGAAGAGCGCTTCTCCTACAATGAGCAGTTCTTC	CASSQEERFSYNEQFF
TRBV9	-	TRBJ2-1	-	TGTGCCAGCAGCGTAGCCGAGCGGTTGTTTCAGACTGAGCAGTTCTTC	CASSVAERLFQTEQFF
TRBV7-6	-	TRBJ2-7	-	TGTGCCAGCAGCCCCCCAGGACGGAACTACGAGCAGTACTTC	CASSPPGRNYEQYF
TRBV28	-	TRBJ2-4	-	TGTGCCAGCAGTCTAAATGGACTGGTCCTAGCCAAAAACATTCAGTACTTC	CASSLNGLVLAKNIQYF
TRBV28	TRBD1	TRBJ2-7	-	TGTGCCAGCAGTATCAACAGGGGGCGGGACGAGCAGTACTTC	CASSINRGRDEQYF
TRBV18	TRBD1	TRBJ2-7	-	TGTGCCAGCTCACCACCTGTAGGAACAGGGGACACCTACGAGCAGTACTTC	CASSPPVGTGDTYEQYF
TRBV2	-	TRBJ2-3	-	TGTGCCAGCAGGCTGAGCGGGCCAGATACGCAGTATTTT	CASRLSGPDTQYF